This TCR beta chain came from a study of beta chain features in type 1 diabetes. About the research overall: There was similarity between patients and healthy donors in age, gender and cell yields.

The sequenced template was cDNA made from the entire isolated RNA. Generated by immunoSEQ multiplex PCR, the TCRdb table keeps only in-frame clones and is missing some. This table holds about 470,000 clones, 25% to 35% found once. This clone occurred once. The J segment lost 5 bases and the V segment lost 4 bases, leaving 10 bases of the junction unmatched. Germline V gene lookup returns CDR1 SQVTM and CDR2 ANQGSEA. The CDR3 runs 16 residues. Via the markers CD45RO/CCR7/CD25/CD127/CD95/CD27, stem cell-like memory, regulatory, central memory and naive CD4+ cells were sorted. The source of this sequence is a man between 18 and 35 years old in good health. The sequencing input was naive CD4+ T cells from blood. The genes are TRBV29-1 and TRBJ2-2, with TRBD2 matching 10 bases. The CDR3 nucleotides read TGCAGCGTTGCAAGGCTAGCGGGAGTCGGTACCGGGGAGCTGTTTTTT. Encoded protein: CSVARLAGVGTGELFF.